This T cell receptor beta chain appears in the sequencing data of a study of graft-versus-host responses after intestinal transplantation. Study background: Each recipient received a multivisceral, liver-intestinal, or isolated intestinal graft. Once they had received anti-thymocyte globulin induction, all recipients took tacrolimus and steroids for 2 to 4 years. Study outcomes and limitations: Early post-transplant declines in HvG were associated with peak levels of circulating GvH clones.

For this clone: Its antigen is currently unknown.

Looked up from germline, CDR1 is SGHAT and CDR2 is FQNNGV. V gave up 1 base and J gave up 7 bases, with 11 bases separating them. This CDR3 has 15 amino acids. Produced via immunoSEQ multiplex PCR; TCRdb's table is partial and in-frame only. The sample lists about 63,000 clones, around 86% occurring once. To release intraepithelial and lamina propria lymphocytes, the graft tissue was processed. The starting material was ileum tissue, obtained about 350 days after transplant. The chain couples TRBV11-2 to TRBJ1-6, with D tentatively TRBD1 (5 bases). The receptor comes from a human patient who received an intestinal transplant, so some T cells may come from the graft donor. The CDR3, as DNA: TGTGCCAGCAGCTTAGGAGGGACGGGGAATTCACCCCTCCACTTT. This gives the protein CASSLGGTGNSPLHF.